This T cell receptor beta chain was captured in a study of OX40 agonist ivuxolimab in advanced cancers. The study's findings and limits: Antigen specificity was not determined for the expanded peripheral T cells. Expanded clones tended on average to be more numerous among CD8+ T cells than CD4+.

On this clone: Its specificity is unknown.

With V trimmed by 8 bases and J by 9 bases, 8 bases remained unmatched. The CDR3 extends over 15 amino acids. Germline assignment: CDR1 SGHTA and CDR2 FQGNSA. Researchers took blood at baseline, on cycle 4 day 1, and on cycle 7 day 1. Measured with immunoSEQ multiplex PCR; TCRdb has only the in-frame clones, and not every one. This sample yields approximately 75,000 clones, of which over 85% are seen a single time; around 0.39% belongs to the top ten. The sequence was obtained from an adult with an advanced solid tumor such as melanoma, head and neck, liver or kidney cancer. This sequence joins TRBV7-2 and TRBJ2-1; 15 nucleotides match TRBD2. The sample was CD4+ or CD8+ T cells sorted from blood, taken in a trial of the OX40 agonist ivuxolimab. The CDR3 loop reads CASGRTSGRASEQFF. The DNA of the CDR3 is TGTGCCAGCGGAAGGACTAGCGGGAGGGCCAGTGAGCAGTTCTTC.